This entry lists 3 T cell receptor beta chains sequenced from one sample in a study of monozygotic twins with inflammatory bowel disease. After re-calling the 5' RACE reads, TCRdb lists one entry per CDR3 protein, DNA absent. This specimen shows more than 350,000 distinct CDR3 sequences; the ten leading clones hold roughly 2.3%. Sequenced: blood. These receptors were taken from a human donor with ulcerative colitis or Crohn's disease, or a healthy co-twin of an affected twin (not recorded which).

The chain recombines TRBV6-4 with TRBJ1-2; TCRdb designates TRBD1, a call that cannot be tested without DNA. The CDR3 spans 13 residues. Germline V gives CDR1 MRHNA, CDR2 SNTAGT. The CDR3 spells CASSQGKGYGYTF.

The chain joins TRBV18 to TRBJ1-4. The CDR3 runs 12 residues. In germline, CDR1 is KGHSH, CDR2 LQKENI. The CDR3 sequence: CASSPQNEKLFF. Full variable domain (missing parts from reference TRBV18 and TRBJ1-4): NAGVMQNPRHLVRRRGQEARLRCSPMKGHSHVYWYRQLPEEGLKFMVYLQKENIIDESGMPKERFSAEFPKEGPSILRIQQVVRGDSAAYFCASSPQNEKLFFGSGTQLSVL.

The V gene is TRBV7-2, the J gene TRBJ2-3; no DNA is available, so the TRBD1 call from TCRdb remains unchecked. The CDR3 is 16 residues long. Germline CDR1 is SGHTA and CDR2 is FQGNSA. CDR3 in amino acids: CASSLASGQGTDTQYF. Complete variable domain (other parts from reference TRBV7-2 and TRBJ2-3): GAGVSQSPSNKVTEKGKDVELRCDPISGHTALYWYRQSLGQGLEFLIYFQGNSAPDKSGLPSDRFSAERTGGSVSTLTIQRTQQEDSAVYLCASSLASGQGTDTQYFGPGTRLTVL.